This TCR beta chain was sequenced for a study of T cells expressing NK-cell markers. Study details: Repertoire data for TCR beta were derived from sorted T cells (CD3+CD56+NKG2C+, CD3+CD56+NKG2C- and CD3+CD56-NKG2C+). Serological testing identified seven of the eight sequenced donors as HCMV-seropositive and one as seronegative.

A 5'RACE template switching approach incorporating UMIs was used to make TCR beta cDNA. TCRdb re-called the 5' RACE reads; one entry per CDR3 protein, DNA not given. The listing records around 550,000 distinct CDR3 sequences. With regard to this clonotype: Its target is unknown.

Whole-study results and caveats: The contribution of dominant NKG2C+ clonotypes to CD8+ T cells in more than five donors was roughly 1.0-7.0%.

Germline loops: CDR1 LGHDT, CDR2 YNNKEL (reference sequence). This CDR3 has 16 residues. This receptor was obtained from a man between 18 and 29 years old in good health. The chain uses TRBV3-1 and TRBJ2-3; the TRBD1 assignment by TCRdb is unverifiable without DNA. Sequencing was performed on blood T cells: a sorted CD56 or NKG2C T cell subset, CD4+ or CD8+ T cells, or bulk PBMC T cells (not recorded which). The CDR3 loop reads CASSQGGRERRDTQYF.